The clone carrying this T cell receptor beta chain was seen once. Antigen unknown. TCRdb recomputed calls from the RT-PCR reads with MiXCR, one row per CDR3 protein. The profile shows hundreds of thousands of distinct CDR3 sequences, around 25% of them singletons. Germline-derived CDR1 and CDR2 are DFQATT and SNEGSKA (reference sequence). There are 13 residues in the CDR3. V trimming: 7 bases; J trimming: 4 bases; junction bases outside the gene matches: 8. The record originates from a study of response to subunit inactivated influenza vaccine. General observations from the study: It was suggested by the authors that few new T cells are recruited by each seasonal influenza vaccination.

The receptor was derived from a man aged 45 to 65 who received an inactivated influenza vaccine. J is TRBJ2-3 and V is TRBV20-1; TRBD2 matches at 7 bases. The sequencing used CD4+ T cells sorted from PBMCs, collected less than 6 days after vaccination. The CDR3 region has the DNA TGCAGTGGAGATGGCGGGAGTGCAGATACGCAGTATTTT. It codes for CSGDGGSADTQYF.